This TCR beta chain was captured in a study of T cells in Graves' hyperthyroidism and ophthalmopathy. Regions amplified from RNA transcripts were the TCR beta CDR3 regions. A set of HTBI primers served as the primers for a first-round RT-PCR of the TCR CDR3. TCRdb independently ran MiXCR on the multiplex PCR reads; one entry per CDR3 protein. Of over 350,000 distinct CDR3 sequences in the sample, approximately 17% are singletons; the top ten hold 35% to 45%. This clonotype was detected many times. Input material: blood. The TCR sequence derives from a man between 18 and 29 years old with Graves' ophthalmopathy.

The CDR3 region is CSARGLAGNTGELFF. The CDR3 nucleotides are TGCAGTGCTAGGGGACTAGCGGGGAACACCGGGGAGCTGTTTTTT. The rearrangement links TRBV20-1 to TRBJ2-2; 12 bases map to TRBD2. The CDR3 has 15 amino acids. CDR1 and CDR2 (germline): DFQATT, SNEGSKA (reference sequence). The V and J ends lost 3 bases and 1 base, in that order; junction bases with no gene match: 0.